This T cell receptor (beta chain) was captured by sequencing in a study of tumor-infiltrating lymphocytes in localized non-small cell lung cancer. Whole-study context: From each patient, both tumor and uninvolved lung, non-adjacent to tumor, were sampled.

This clone is a singleton in its sample. Its antigen is unknown. Germline CDR1 SGHRS, CDR2 YFSETQ. This CDR3 comprises 12 residues. Deletions cut 4 bases from V and 4 bases from J, with 9 bases between. Clones were sequenced by immunoSEQ multiplex PCR, and TCRdb holds only the in-frame ones, with some missing. The data contain approximately 17,000 clones, about three quarters of them singletons. Study-level findings and limits: Different pieces of the same tissue went to different assays, confounding technical variation with intratumor heterogeneity.

Sequencing input: lung tumor tissue. The source of this sequence is a human donor with non-small cell lung cancer. The chain joins TRBV5-1 to TRBJ2-7, with D perhaps matching TRBD1 (6 bases). The CDR3 nucleotides read TGCGCCAGCAGCCTCGGACAGTACGAGCAGTACTTC. Its protein is CASSLGQYEQYF. Using reference TRBV5-1 and TRBJ2-7 for the parts outside the CDR3, the full variable domain is KAGVTQTPRYLIKTRGQQVTLSCSPISGHRSVSWYQQTPGQGLQFLFEYFSETQRNKGNFPGRFSGRQFSNSRSEMNVSTLELGDSALYLCASSLGQYEQYFGPGTRLTVT.